This T cell receptor (beta chain) was sequenced during a study of T cells after yellow fever vaccination. This clonotype showed up many times. Germline values: CDR1 DFQATT, CDR2 SNEGSKA (reference sequence). Trimming stripped 7 bases from V and 8 bases from J, with 15 bases between. The length of the CDR3 is 12 residues. TCRdb re-derived calls from the 5' RACE reads in MiXCR, one entry per CDR3 protein. The profile shows approximately 58,000 distinct CDR3 sequences, about 5.6% of them singletons. The J gene is TRBJ1-3, the V gene TRBV20-1; D not certain. This clonotype was sampled from a young man who received the YFV17D yellow fever vaccine. Source: PBMCs, either bulk or a sorted T-cell subset (CD4+, CD8+, memory, or dextramer-sorted; not recorded which), taken on the day of the yellow fever booster vaccination. CDR3 sequence: CSGPPSIDTIYF. The CDR3 DNA is TGCAGTGGCCCTCCCTCTATAGACACCATATATTTT.